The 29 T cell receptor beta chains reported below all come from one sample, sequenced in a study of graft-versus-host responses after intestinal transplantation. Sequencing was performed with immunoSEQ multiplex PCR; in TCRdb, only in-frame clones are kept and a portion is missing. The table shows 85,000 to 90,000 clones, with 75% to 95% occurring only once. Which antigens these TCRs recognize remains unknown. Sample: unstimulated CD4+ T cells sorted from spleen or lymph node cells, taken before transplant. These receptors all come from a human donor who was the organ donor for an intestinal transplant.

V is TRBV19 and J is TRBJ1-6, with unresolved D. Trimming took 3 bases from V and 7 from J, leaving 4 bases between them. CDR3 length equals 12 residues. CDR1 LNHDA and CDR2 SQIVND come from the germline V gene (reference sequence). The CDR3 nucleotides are TGTGCCAGTAGTATCGCGAATTCACCCCTCCACTTT. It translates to CASSIANSPLHF.

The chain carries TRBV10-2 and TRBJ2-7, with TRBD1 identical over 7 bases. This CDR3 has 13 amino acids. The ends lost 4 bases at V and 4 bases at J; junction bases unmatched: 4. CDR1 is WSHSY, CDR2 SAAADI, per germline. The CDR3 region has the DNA TGCGCCAGCAGTGGACAGGGTATATACGAGCAGTACTTC. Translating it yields CASSGQGIYEQYF.

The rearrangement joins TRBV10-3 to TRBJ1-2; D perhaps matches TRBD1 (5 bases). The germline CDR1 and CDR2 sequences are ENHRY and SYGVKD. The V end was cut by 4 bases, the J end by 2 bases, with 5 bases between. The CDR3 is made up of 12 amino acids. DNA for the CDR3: TGTGCCATCAGTGGACAGAACTATGGCTACACCTTC. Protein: CAISGQNYGYTF.

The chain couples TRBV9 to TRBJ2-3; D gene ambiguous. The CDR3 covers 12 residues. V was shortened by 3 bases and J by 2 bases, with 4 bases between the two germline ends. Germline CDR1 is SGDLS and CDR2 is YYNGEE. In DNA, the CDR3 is TGTGCCAGCAGCGCCTACACAGATACGCAGTATTTT. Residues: CASSAYTDTQYF.

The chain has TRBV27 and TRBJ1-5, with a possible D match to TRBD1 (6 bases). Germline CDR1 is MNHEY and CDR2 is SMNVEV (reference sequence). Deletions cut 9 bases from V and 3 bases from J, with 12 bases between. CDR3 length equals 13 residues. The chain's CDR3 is CASTTGNNQPQHF. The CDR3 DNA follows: TGTGCCAGTACCACAGGGAACAATCAGCCCCAGCATTTT.

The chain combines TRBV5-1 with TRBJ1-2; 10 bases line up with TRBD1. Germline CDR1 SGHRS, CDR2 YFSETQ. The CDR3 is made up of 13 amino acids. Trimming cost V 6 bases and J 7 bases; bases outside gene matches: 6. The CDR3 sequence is CASTVDRGLGYTF. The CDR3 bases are TGCGCCAGCACCGTCGACAGGGGGCTTGGCTACACCTTC.

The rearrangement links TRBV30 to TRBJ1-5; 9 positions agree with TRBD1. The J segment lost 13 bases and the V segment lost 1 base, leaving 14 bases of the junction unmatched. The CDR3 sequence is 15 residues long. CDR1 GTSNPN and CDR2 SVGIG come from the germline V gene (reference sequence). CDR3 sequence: CAWSGGQGSVYSQHF. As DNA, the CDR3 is TGTGCCTGGAGTGGGGGACAGGGCTCAGTCTATAGTCAGCATTTT.

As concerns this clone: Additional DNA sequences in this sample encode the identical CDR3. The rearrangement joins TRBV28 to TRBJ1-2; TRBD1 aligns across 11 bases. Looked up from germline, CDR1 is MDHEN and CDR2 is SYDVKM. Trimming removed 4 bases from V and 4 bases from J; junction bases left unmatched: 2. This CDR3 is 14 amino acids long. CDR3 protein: CASSSGQGAYGYTF. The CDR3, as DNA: TGTGCCAGCAGTTCCGGACAGGGGGCCTATGGCTACACCTTC.

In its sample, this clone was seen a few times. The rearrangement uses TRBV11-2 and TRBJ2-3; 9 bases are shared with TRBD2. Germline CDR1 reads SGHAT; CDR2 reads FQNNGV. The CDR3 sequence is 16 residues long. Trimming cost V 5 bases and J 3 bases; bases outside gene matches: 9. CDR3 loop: CASSKLDSGGTDTQYF. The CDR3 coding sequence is TGTGCCAGCAGCAAGTTGGATAGCGGGGGAACAGATACGCAGTATTTT.

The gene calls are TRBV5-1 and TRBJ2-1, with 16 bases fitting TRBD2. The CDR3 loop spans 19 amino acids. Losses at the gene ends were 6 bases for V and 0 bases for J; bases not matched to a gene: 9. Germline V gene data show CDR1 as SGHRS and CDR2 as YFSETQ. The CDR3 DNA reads TGCGCCAGCACCCCTCGGGGACTAGCGGGGGGGAGCTCCTACAATGAGCAGTTCTTC. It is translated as CASTPRGLAGGSSYNEQFF. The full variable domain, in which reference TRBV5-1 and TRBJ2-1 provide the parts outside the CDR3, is KAGVTQTPRYLIKTRGQQVTLSCSPISGHRSVSWYQQTPGQGLQFLFEYFSETQRNKGNFPGRFSGRQFSNSRSEMNVSTLELGDSALYLCASTPRGLAGGSSYNEQFFGPGTRLTVL.

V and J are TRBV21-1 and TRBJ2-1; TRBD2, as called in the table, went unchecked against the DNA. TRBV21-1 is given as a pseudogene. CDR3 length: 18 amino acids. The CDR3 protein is CASTRRLAAKKAYNEQFF. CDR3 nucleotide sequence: TGTGCCAGCACTAGGAGACTAGCGGCCAAAAAGGCCTACAATGAGCAGTTCTTC.

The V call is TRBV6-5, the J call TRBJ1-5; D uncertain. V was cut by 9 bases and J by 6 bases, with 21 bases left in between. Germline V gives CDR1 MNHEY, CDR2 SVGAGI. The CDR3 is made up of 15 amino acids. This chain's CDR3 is CARRQEPTEGQPQHF. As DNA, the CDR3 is TGTGCCAGACGGCAGGAACCCACCGAGGGTCAGCCCCAGCATTTT.

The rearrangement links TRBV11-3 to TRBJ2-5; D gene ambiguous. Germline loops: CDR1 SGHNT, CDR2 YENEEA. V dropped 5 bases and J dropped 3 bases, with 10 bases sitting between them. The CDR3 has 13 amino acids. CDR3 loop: CASSRGREETQYF. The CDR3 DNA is TGTGCCAGCAGCCGAGGCAGAGAAGAGACCCAGTACTTC.

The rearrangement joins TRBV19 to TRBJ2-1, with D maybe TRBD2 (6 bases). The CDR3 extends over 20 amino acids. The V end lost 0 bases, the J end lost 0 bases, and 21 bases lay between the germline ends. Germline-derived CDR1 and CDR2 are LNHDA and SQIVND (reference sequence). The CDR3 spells CASSIDLSGLESSSYNEQFF. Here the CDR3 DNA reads TGTGCCAGTAGTATAGATCTAAGCGGGCTAGAGTCAAGCTCCTACAATGAGCAGTTCTTC.

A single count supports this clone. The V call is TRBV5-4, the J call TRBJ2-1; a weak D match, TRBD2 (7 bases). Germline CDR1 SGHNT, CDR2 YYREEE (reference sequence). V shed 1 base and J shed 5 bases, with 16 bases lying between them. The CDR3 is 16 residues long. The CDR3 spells CASSLWGGHWDNEQFF. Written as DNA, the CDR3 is TGTGCCAGCAGCTTGTGGGGGGGCCATTGGGACAATGAGCAGTTCTTC.

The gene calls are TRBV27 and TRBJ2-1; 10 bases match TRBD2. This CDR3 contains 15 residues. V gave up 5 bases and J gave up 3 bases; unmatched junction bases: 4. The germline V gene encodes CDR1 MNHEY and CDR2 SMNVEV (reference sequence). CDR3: CASSPGLAVYNEQFF. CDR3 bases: TGTGCCAGCAGTCCAGGACTAGCGGTCTACAATGAGCAGTTCTTC.

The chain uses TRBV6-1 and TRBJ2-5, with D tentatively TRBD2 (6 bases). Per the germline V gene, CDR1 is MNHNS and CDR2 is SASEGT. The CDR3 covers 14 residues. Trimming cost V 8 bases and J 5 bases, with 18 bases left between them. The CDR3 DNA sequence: TGTGCCAGCGGTTGGACTACCCCAGGGGAGACCCAGTACTTC. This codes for CASGWTTPGETQYF.

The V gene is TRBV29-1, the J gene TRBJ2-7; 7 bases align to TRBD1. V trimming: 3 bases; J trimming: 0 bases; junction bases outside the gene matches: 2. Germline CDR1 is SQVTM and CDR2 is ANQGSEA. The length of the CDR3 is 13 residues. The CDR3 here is CSVDRQGSYEQYF. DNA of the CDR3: TGCAGCGTTGATCGACAGGGCTCCTACGAGCAGTACTTC.

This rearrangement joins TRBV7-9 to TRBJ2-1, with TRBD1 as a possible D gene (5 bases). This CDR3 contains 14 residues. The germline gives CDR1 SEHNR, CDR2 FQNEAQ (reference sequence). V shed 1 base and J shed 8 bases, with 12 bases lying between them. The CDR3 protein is CASSLEIGVHEQFF. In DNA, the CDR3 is TGTGCCAGCAGCTTAGAGATAGGGGTGCATGAGCAGTTCTTC.

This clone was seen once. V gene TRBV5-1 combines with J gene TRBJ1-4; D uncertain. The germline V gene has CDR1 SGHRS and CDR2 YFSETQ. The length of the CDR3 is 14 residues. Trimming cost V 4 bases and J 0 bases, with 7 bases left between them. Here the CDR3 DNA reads TGCGCCAGCAGCCCCAGTGCAACTAATGAAAAACTGTTTTTT. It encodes CASSPSATNEKLFF. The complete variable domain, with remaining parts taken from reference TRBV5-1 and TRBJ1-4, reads KAGVTQTPRYLIKTRGQQVTLSCSPISGHRSVSWYQQTPGQGLQFLFEYFSETQRNKGNFPGRFSGRQFSNSRSEMNVSTLELGDSALYLCASSPSATNEKLFFGSGTQLSVL.

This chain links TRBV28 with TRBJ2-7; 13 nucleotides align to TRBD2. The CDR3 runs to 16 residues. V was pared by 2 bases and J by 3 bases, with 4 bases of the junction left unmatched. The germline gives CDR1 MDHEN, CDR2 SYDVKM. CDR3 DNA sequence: TGTGCCAGCAGTTTAAGTGGACTAGCGGGAGTCTACGAGCAGTACTTC. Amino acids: CASSLSGLAGVYEQYF. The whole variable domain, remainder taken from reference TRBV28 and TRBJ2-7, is DVKVTQSSRYLVKRTGEKVFLECVQDMDHENMFWYRQDPGLGLRLIYFSYDVKMKEKGDIPEGYSVSREKKERFSLILESASTNQTSMYLCASSLSGLAGVYEQYFGPGTRLTVT.

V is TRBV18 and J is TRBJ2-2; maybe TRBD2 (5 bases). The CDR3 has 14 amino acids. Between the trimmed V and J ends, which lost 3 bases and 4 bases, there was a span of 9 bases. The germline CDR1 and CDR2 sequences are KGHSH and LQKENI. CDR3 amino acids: CASSPDSSTGELFF. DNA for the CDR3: TGTGCCAGCTCACCGGACTCGAGCACCGGGGAGCTGTTTTTT. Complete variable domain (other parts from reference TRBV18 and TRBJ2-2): NAGVMQNPRHLVRRRGQEARLRCSPMKGHSHVYWYRQLPEEGLKFMVYLQKENIIDESGMPKERFSAEFPKEGPSILRIQQVVRGDSAAYFCASSPDSSTGELFFGEGSRLTVL.

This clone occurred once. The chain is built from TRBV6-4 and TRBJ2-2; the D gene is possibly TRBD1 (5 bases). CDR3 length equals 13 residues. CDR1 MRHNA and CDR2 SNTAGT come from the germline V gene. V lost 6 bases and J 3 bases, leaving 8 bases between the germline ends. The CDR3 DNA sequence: TGTGCCAGCAGCAGACAGCACACCGGGGAGCTGTTTTTT. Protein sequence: CASSRQHTGELFF.

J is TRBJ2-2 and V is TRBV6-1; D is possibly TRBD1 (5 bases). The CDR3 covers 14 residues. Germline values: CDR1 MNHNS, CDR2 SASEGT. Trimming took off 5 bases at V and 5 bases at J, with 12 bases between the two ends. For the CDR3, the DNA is TGTGCCAGCAGTCCAGGGTGGTCGACCGGGGAGCTGTTTTTT. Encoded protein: CASSPGWSTGELFF.

The CDR3 coding sequence is TGCAGCGTTGCTTTACTAGCGGGAGCTAACAATGAGCAGTTCTTC. Protein sequence: CSVALLAGANNEQFF. This chain links TRBV29-1 with TRBJ2-1; TRBD2 agrees at 11 bases. V was pared by 4 bases and J by 5 bases, with 7 bases of the junction left unmatched. CDR3 length: 15 amino acids. Germline-derived CDR1 and CDR2 are SQVTM and ANQGSEA.

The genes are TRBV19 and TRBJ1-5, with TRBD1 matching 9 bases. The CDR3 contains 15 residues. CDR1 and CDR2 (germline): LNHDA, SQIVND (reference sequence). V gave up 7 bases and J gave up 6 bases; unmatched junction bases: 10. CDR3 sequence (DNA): TGTGCCAGTAATCCGGGACAGGGAGTGGCTCAGCCCCAGCATTTT. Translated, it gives CASNPGQGVAQPQHF.

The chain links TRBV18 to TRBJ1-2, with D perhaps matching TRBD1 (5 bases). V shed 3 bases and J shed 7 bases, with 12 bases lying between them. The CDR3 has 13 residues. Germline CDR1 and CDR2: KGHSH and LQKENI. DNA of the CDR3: TGTGCCAGCTCACCCGCGGGACTCGCTGGCTACACCTTC. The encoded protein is CASSPAGLAGYTF.

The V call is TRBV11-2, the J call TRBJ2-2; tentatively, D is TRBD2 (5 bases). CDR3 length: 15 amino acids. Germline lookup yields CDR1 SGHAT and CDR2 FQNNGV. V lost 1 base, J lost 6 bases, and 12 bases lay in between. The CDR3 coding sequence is TGTGCCAGCAGCTTAGCGGGAAAGGTTGCCGGGGAGCTGTTTTTT. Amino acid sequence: CASSLAGKVAGELFF.

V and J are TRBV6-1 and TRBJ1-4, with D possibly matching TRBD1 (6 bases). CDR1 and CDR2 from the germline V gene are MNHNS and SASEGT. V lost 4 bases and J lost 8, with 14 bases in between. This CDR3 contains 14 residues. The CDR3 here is CASSVVGAGEKLFF. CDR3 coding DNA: TGTGCCAGCAGTGTAGTGGGGGCAGGGGAAAAACTGTTTTTT.